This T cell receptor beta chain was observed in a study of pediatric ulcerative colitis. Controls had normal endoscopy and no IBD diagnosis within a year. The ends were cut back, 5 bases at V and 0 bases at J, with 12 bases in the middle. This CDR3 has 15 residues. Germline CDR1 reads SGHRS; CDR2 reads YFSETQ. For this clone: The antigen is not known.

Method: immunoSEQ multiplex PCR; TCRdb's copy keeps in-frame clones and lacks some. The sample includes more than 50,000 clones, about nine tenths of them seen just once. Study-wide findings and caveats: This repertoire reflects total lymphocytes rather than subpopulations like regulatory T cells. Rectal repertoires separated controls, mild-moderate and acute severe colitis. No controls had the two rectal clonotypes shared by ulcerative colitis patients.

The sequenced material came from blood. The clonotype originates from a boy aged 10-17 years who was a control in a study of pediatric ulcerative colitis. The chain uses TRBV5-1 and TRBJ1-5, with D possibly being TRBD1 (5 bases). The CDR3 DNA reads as TGCGCCAGCAGTGGCCGGGACGGTAGCAATCAGCCCCAGCATTTT. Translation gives CASSGRDGSNQPQHF.